This record covers a single T cell receptor (beta chain). Reverse transcription used about 0.45 to 1 ug RNA and random hexamers. Each CDR3 protein is one row after TCRdb ran MiXCR on the immunoSEQ multiplex PCR reads. This sample has about 120,000 distinct CDR3 sequences, with just under 95% found just once. The CDR3 is 14 residues long. V was shortened by 5 bases and J by 2 bases, with 10 bases between the two germline ends. This sample is drawn from a study of CD8 T cells in Susac syndrome. The sequenced material came from CD8+ T cells from PBMCs. The sequence derives from a human donor in good health. The rearrangement joins TRBV12-3 or TRBV12-4 to TRBJ2-1; no firm D call. CDR3 nucleotide sequence: TGTGCCAGCAGTCCCCTTAGGACCTACAATGAGCAGTTCTTC. Protein product: CASSPLRTYNEQFF.